Sequencing of this T cell receptor beta chain was carried out in a study of blood T cell repertoires in COVID-19. For the study at large: Spain, Italy and the United States supplied samples that represented acute and convalescent COVID-19.

Method: immunoSEQ multiplex PCR; TCRdb's copy keeps in-frame clones and lacks some. The sample contains around 130,000 clones, 88% of which appear only once. This CDR3 contains 15 residues. Germline CDR1 is SGDLS and CDR2 is YYNGEE. J was trimmed by 3 bases and V by 4 bases; bases with no gene match: 6. V is TRBV9 and J is TRBJ2-1; 8 bases fit TRBD2. Sequenced input: peripheral blood. The receptor was derived from a man aged 70-80 years with active COVID-19. The CDR3 region has the DNA TGTGCCAGCAGCCCCACTAGCGGACTCTACAATGAGCAGTTCTTC. Amino acid sequence: CASSPTSGLYNEQFF.